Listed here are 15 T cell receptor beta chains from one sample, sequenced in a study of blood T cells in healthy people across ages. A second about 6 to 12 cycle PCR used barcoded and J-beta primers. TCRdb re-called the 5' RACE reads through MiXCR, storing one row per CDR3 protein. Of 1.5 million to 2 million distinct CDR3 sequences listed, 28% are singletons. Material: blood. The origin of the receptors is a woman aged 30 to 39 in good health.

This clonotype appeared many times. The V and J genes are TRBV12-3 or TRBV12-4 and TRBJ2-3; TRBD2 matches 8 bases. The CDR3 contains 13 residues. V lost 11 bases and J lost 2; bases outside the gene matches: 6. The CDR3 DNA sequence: TGTGCCGTTACTAGCGGACCCACAGATACGCAGTATTTT. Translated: CAVTSGPTDTQYF.

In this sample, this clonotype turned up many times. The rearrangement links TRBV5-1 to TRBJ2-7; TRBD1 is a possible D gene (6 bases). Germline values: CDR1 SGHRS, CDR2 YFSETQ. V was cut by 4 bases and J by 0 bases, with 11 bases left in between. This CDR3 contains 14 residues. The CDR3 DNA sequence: TGCGCCAGCAGCAGTACAGGGCCCTCCTACGAGCAGTACTTC. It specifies CASSSTGPSYEQYF.

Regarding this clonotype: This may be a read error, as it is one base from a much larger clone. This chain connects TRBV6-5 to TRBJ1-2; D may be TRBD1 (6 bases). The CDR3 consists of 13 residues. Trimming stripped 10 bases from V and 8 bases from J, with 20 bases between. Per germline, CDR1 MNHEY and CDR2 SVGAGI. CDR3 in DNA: TGTGCCACCGAAACCAACAGGGCGGGCGGCTACACCTTC. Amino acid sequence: CATETNRAGGYTF.

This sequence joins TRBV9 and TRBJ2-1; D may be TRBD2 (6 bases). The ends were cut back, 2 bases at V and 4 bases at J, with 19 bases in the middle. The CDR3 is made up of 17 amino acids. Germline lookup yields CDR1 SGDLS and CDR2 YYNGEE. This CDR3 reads CASSVRGSGQFYNEQFF. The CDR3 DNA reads TGTGCCAGCAGCGTTCGGGGGAGTGGACAATTTTACAATGAGCAGTTCTTC.

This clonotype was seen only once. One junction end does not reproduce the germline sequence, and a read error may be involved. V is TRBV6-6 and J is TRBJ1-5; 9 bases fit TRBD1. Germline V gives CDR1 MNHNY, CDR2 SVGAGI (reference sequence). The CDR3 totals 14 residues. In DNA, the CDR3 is TGTGCCAGCAGTCCCGGGACAGGGAACCAGCCCCTGCATTTT. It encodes CASSPGTGNQPLHF.

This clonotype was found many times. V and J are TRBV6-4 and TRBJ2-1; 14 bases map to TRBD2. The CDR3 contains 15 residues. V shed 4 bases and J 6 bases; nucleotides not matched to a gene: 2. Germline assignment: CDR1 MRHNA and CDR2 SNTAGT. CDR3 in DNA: TGTGCCAGCAGTGGGACTAGCGGGGGGTCCAATGAGCAGTTCTTC. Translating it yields CASSGTSGGSNEQFF.

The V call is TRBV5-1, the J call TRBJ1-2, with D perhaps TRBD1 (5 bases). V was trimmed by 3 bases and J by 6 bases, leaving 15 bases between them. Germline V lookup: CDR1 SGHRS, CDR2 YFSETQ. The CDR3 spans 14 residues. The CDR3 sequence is CASSSVVGTDGYTF. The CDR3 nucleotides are TGCGCCAGCAGCTCGGTCGTGGGGACGGATGGCTACACCTTC.

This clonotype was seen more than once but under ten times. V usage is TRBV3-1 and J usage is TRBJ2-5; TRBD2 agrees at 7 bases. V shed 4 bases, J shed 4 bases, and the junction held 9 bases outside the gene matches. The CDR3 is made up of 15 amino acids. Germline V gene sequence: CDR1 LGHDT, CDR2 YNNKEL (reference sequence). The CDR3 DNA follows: TGTGCCAGCAGCCTCTCGGGAGGTTGGTCAGAGACCCAGTACTTC. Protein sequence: CASSLSGGWSETQYF.

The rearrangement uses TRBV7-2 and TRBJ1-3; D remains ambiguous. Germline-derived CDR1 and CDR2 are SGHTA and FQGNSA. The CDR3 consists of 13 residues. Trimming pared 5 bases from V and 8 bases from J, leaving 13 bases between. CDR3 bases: TGTGCCAGCAGCCCAAACTATGGTGACACCATATATTTT. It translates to CASSPNYGDTIYF.

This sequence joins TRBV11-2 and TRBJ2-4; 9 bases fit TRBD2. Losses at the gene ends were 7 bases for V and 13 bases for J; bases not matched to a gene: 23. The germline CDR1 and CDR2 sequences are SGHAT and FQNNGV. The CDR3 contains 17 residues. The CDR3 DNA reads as TGTGCCAGCACCACCCCTGAGGGCGGGAGGGCATACAATGAGCAGTACTTC. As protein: CASTTPEGGRAYNEQYF.

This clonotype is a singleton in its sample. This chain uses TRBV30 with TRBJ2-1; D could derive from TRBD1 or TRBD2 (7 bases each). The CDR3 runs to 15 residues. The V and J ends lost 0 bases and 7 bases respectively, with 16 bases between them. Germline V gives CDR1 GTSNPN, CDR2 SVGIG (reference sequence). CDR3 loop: CAWSVHQGGRNEQFF. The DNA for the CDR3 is TGTGCCTGGAGTGTACATCAGGGGGGGAGGAATGAGCAGTTCTTC.

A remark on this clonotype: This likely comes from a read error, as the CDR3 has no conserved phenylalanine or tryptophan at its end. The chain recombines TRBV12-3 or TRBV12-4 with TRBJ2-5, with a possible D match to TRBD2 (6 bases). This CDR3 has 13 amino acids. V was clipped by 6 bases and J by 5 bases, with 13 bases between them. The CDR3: CASSLTSPETQYC. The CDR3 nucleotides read TGTGCCAGCAGCCTAACTAGCCCGGAGACCCAGTACTGC.

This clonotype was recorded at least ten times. CDR3 amino acids: CASSLEVGYEQYF. CDR3 bases: TGCGCCAGCAGCTTGGAGGTGGGGTACGAGCAGTACTTC. This chain links TRBV5-1 with TRBJ2-7; D gene ambiguous. V lost 0 bases, J lost 4 bases, and 8 bases lay in between. Per germline, CDR1 SGHRS and CDR2 YFSETQ. This CDR3 spans 13 amino acids.

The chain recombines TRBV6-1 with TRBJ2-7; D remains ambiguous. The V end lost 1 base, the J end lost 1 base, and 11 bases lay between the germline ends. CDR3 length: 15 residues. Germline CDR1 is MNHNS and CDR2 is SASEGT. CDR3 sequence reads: CASSEGFGRSYEQYF. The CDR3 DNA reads TGTGCCAGCAGTGAAGGGTTTGGGCGGTCCTACGAGCAGTACTTC.

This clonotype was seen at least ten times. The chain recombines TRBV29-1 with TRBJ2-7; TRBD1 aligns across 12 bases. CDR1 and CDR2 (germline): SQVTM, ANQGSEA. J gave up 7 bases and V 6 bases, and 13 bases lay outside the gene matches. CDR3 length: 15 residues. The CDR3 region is CSVAERGQGAEEQYF. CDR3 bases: TGCAGCGTCGCGGAGAGGGGACAGGGGGCTGAAGAGCAGTACTTC.